The present T cell receptor (beta chain) was sequenced within a study of T-cell reconstitution after alpha-beta-depleted transplantation in children. The study, taken as a whole, reports: T cells produced anew were the main source of T-cell counts and diversity one year after transplant. Roughly two months post-transplant, alpha-beta T cells reportedly originated from several hundred graft clones that had expanded. Surviving recipient T cells and thymic progenitors produced the high day-60 TCRbeta diversity seen in some patients.

Construction of the TCRbeta library involved unique molecular identifiers. TCRdb re-called the PCR reads with MiXCR, one entry per CDR3 protein. The sample carries approximately 230,000 distinct CDR3 sequences, 20% to 30% recorded once. This clonotype was picked up many times. Antigen specificity is unknown. Germline V CDR1 and CDR2: MGHRA, YSYEKL. The CDR3 is 15 residues long. V was shortened by 0 bases and J by 7 bases, with 13 bases between the two germline ends. The origin of this receptor is a female patient between 2 and 15 years old who had a stem cell transplant for congenital amegakaryocytic thrombocytopenia, so the T cells may come from the graft donor. This chain links TRBV4-1 with TRBJ2-1; D gene unclear. The sequencing used PBMCs, mostly from graft donor cells, collected 360 days after TCRalphabeta/CD19-depleted stem cell transplant. The CDR3 protein is CASSQDEAYKNEQFF. CDR3 bases: TGCGCCAGCAGCCAAGATGAGGCCTATAAAAATGAGCAGTTCTTC.